What follows are 14 T cell receptor beta chains derived from one specimen sequenced in a study of T cells after yellow fever vaccination. A single record per CDR3 protein comes from TCRdb applying MiXCR to the 5' RACE reads. The sample has a few hundred thousand distinct CDR3 sequences; 9.5% to 13% are singletons. The material was PBMCs, obtained on the day of the first yellow fever vaccination. Source of these receptors: a man younger than 35 who received the YFV17D yellow fever vaccine.

The chain is built from TRBV11-1 and TRBJ2-2; D uncertain. V dropped 2 bases and J dropped 0 bases, with 25 bases sitting between them. CDR1 and CDR2 (germline): SGHAT, FQDESV (reference sequence). This CDR3 has 21 residues. CDR3 sequence reads: CASSLQGFWNKVEANTGELFF. The CDR3 DNA follows: TGTGCCAGCAGCTTACAAGGATTTTGGAACAAGGTTGAAGCGAACACCGGGGAGCTGTTTTTT.

This clonotype has a count of ten or more. The DNA for the CDR3 is TGTGCCAGCTCACCACCGATTTCAGGCGTAGGAGATTTCTTT. It codes for CASSPPISGVGDFF. This chain connects TRBV18 to TRBJ1-1; D remains unclear. Germline lookup yields CDR1 KGHSH and CDR2 LQKENI. The V end was cut by 0 bases, the J end by 13 bases, with 18 bases between. This CDR3 is 14 amino acids long.

The chain links TRBV7-6 to TRBJ1-1; tentatively, D is TRBD1 (5 bases). V gave up 5 bases and J gave up 5 bases, with 27 bases separating them. This CDR3 spans 18 amino acids. The V gene's germline CDR1 is SGHVS and CDR2 FNYEAQ. CDR3 sequence reads: CASSPLKGTKSMGTEAFF. CDR3 nucleotides: TGTGCCAGCAGCCCCTTGAAGGGGACTAAGTCGATGGGTACTGAAGCTTTCTTT.

About this clonotype itself: A single base separates this from a much larger clone, so it may be a read error. The V call is TRBV12-3 or TRBV12-4, the J call TRBJ1-5; 10 bases line up with TRBD1. The V gene end was trimmed by 3 bases and the J gene end by 6 bases; junction bases not matched to a gene: 5. The CDR3 is 15 residues long. CDR3 DNA sequence: TGTGCCAGCAGTTTCCGGACAGGGGGGAGTCAGCCCCAGCATTTT. As protein: CASSFRTGGSQPQHF.

The gene calls are TRBV7-2 and TRBJ1-3; TRBD1 agrees at 9 bases. Per the germline V gene, CDR1 is SGHTA and CDR2 is FQGNSA. The CDR3 is 14 amino acids. V was pared by 5 bases and J by 4 bases, with 3 bases of the junction left unmatched. The CDR3 sequence is CASSPGQGGNTIYF. CDR3 nucleotide sequence: TGTGCCAGCAGCCCCGGACAGGGGGGAAACACCATATATTTT.

The V gene is TRBV11-3, the J gene TRBJ2-1; D not certain. Trimming pared 5 bases from V and 9 bases from J, leaving 11 bases between. The CDR3 is 12 amino acids. Germline V lookup: CDR1 SGHNT, CDR2 YENEEA. CDR3 amino acids: CASSDSGGEQFF. CDR3 DNA: TGTGCCAGCAGCGACTCAGGTGGTGAGCAGTTCTTC.

The chain employs TRBV29-1 and TRBJ2-7, with TRBD1 matching 12 bases. The CDR3 runs 13 residues. CDR1 and CDR2 from the germline V gene are SQVTM and ANQGSEA. Trimming took 6 bases from V and 7 from J; bases not matched to a gene: 7. The CDR3: CSVGDRGLGEQYF. In nucleotides, the CDR3 is TGCAGCGTGGGGGACAGGGGGCTGGGGGAGCAGTACTTC.

The chain carries TRBV5-1 and TRBJ2-1, with D unresolved. V lost 6 bases and J 8 bases, leaving 18 bases between the germline ends. The CDR3 consists of 14 residues. Germline lookup yields CDR1 SGHRS and CDR2 YFSETQ. CDR3 region: CASTLGWPTDEQFF. Written as DNA, the CDR3 is TGCGCCAGCACACTGGGGTGGCCCACCGATGAGCAGTTCTTC.

The rearrangement uses TRBV7-2 and TRBJ1-1; TRBD1 is a possible D gene (6 bases). CDR1 and CDR2 from the germline V gene are SGHTA and FQGNSA. The V end lost 5 bases, the J end lost 12 bases, and 22 bases lay between the germline ends. The CDR3 covers 14 residues. The chain's CDR3 is CASSPPVLGGQTFF. DNA of the CDR3: TGTGCCAGCAGCCCCCCCGTTTTGGGGGGACAAACTTTCTTT.

The J gene is TRBJ1-2, the V gene TRBV27; no clear D gene. Germline CDR1 MNHEY, CDR2 SMNVEV (reference sequence). The CDR3 length is 13 residues. V was cut by 5 bases and J by 7 bases, with 14 bases left in between. CDR3 in amino acids: CASSANVGSGYTF. Written as DNA, the CDR3 is TGTGCCAGCAGTGCAAACGTTGGGAGTGGCTACACCTTC.

Note on this clonotype: A single base separates this from a much larger clone, so it may be a read error. The chain combines TRBV7-9 with TRBJ2-5, with no clear D. With 4 bases removed from V and 5 bases from J, the gap between germline ends came to 8 bases. CDR1 and CDR2 (germline): SEHNR, FQNEAQ (reference sequence). This CDR3 is 12 amino acids long. The CDR3 is CASSSEMETQYF. The CDR3 DNA sequence: TGTGCCAGCAGCTCCGAGATGGAGACCCAGTACTTC.

The chain employs TRBV20-1 and TRBJ2-4, with D possibly matching TRBD2 (5 bases). This CDR3 has 14 amino acids. The V and J ends lost 5 bases and 0 bases respectively, with 11 bases between them. Germline values: CDR1 DFQATT, CDR2 SNEGSKA (reference sequence). The CDR3 DNA reads TGCAGTGCTGGACTGGCCCTAGCCAAAAACATTCAGTACTTC. It yields the protein CSAGLALAKNIQYF.

This clonotype was counted between two and nine times. J is TRBJ2-3 and V is TRBV6-5; 7 bases match TRBD2. The CDR3 sequence is 14 residues long. The J segment lost 3 bases and the V segment lost 2 bases, leaving 2 bases of the junction unmatched. Per germline, CDR1 MNHEY and CDR2 SVGAGI. The DNA of the CDR3 is TGTGCCAGCAGTTACGCGGGGGAAACAGATACGCAGTATTTT. Its protein is CASSYAGETDTQYF.

This sequence joins TRBV5-1 and TRBJ2-7, with D possibly being TRBD1 (5 bases). Trimming removed 5 bases at V and 3 bases at J, with 15 bases between. Germline V gives CDR1 SGHRS, CDR2 YFSETQ. The CDR3 contains 14 residues. CDR3 loop: CASRLVGHFYEQYF. The CDR3 DNA reads as TGCGCCAGCAGATTAGTCGGACACTTCTACGAGCAGTACTTC.